Below are 6 T cell receptor beta chains sequenced from a single sample in a study of CD8 T cell repertoires and HIV-1 epitope variants. No antigen has been assigned to these receptors. Generated by immunoSEQ multiplex PCR, the TCRdb table keeps only in-frame clones and is missing some. The repertoire holds roughly 5,000 clones, approximately 70% seen once, with 42% in the top ten. Material for sequencing was cultured CD8+ T cells derived from PBMCs. These receptors were taken from a male donor with HIV.

The chain joins TRBV6-6 to TRBJ2-7; D might be TRBD1 (6 bases). Trimming left V 5 bases short and J 0 bases short, with 17 bases between. CDR3 length: 16 amino acids. Germline V CDR1 and CDR2: MNHNY, SVGAGI (reference sequence). CDR3 loop: CASSSPGHFLSYEQYF. In nucleotides, the CDR3 is TGTGCCAGCAGTAGTCCGGGACATTTTCTCTCCTACGAGCAGTACTTC.

The chain couples TRBV7-9 to TRBJ2-1; the D gene could be TRBD1 or TRBD2 (5 bases each). Trimming cost V 1 base and J 8 bases, with 21 bases left between them. From germline, CDR1 is SEHNR and CDR2 FQNEAQ (reference sequence). This CDR3 has 17 amino acids. The CDR3 is CASSLGDPGPPPYEQFF. Here the CDR3 DNA reads TGTGCCAGCAGCTTAGGGGATCCGGGACCCCCTCCGTATGAGCAGTTCTTC.

V is TRBV5-1 and J is TRBJ2-5, with D unresolved. The end of the DNA fits TRBJ2-7 better, so the J call may be wrong. This CDR3 contains 13 residues. Per the germline V gene, CDR1 is SGHRS and CDR2 is YFSETQ. The CDR3 loop reads CASSFSFSSEQYF. The CDR3 coding sequence is TGCGCCAGCAGCTTCAGTTTCAGCTCCGAGCAGTACTTC.

This clone was seen a few times. This sequence joins TRBV5-1 and TRBJ1-2, with D tentatively TRBD1 (5 bases). V lost 3 bases and J 3 bases, leaving 12 bases between the germline ends. In germline, CDR1 is SGHRS, CDR2 YFSETQ. This CDR3 is built from 14 residues. The CDR3 DNA sequence: TGCGCCAGCAGCTGGGAACAGGACGACTATGGCTACACCTTC. This encodes CASSWEQDDYGYTF.

This clone has just one count. This chain uses TRBV11-2 with TRBJ1-5, with D uncertain. Trimming removed 5 bases from V and 9 bases from J, with 17 bases in between. The CDR3 extends over 14 amino acids. Germline CDR1 is SGHAT and CDR2 is FQNNGV. For the CDR3, the DNA is TGTGCCAGCAGCCCCGACCCACTGGTCCGGCCCCAGCATTTT. It encodes CASSPDPLVRPQHF.

The rearrangement links TRBV6-5 to TRBJ1-5, with a possible D match to TRBD1 (5 bases). V was pared by 0 bases and J by 3 bases, with 9 bases between. This CDR3 is 15 amino acids long. Germline V gene sequence: CDR1 MNHEY, CDR2 SVGAGI. The CDR3 spells CASSYSGGLNQPQHF. The CDR3 coding sequence is TGTGCCAGCAGTTACTCGGGGGGTCTCAATCAGCCCCAGCATTTT.